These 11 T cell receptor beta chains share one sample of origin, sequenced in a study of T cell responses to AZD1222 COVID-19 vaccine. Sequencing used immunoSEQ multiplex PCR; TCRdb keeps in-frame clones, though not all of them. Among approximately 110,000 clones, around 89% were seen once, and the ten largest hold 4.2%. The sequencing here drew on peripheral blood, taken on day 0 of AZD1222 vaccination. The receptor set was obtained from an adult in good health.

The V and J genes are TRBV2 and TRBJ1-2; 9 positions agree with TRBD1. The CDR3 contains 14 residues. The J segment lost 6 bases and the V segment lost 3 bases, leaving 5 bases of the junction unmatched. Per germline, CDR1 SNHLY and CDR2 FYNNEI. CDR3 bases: TGTGCCAGCAGTGATACAGGGGGCATGGATGGCTACACCTTC. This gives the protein CASSDTGGMDGYTF.

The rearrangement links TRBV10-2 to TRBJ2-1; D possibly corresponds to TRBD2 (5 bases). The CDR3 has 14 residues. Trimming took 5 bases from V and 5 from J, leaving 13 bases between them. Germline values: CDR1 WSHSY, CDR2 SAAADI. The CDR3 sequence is CASSPVTNDNEQFF. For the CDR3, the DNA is TGCGCCAGCAGTCCTGTGACTAACGACAATGAGCAGTTCTTC.

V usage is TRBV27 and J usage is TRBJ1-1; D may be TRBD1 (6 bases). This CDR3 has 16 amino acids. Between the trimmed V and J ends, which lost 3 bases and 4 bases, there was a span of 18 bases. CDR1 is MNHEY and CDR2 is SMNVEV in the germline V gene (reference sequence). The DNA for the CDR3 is TGTGCCAGCAGTTTCTCCCTATCAGGGGCTGGCACTGAAGCTTTCTTT. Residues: CASSFSLSGAGTEAFF.

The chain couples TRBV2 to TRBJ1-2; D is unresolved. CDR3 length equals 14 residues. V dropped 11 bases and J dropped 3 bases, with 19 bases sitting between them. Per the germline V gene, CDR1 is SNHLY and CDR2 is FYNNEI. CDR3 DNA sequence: TGTGCCTCCGTAGGAACTAATCGGGACTATGGCTACACCTTC. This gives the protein CASVGTNRDYGYTF.

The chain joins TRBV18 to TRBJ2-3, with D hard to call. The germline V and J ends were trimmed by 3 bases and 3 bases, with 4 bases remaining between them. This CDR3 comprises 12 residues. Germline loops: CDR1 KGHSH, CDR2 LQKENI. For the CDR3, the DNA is TGTGCCAGCTCACCTACGACAGATACGCAGTATTTT. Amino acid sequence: CASSPTTDTQYF.

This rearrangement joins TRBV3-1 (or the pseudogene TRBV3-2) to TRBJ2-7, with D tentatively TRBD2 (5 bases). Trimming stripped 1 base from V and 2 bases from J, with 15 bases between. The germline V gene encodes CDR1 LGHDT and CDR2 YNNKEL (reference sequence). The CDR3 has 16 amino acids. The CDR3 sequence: CASSQGVSGRPYEQYF. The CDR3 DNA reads TGTGCCAGCAGCCAAGGTGTGAGCGGACGTCCCTACGAGCAGTACTTC.

Written as DNA, the CDR3 is TGTGCCAGCCGTTCCGGGGGGGCTAACAATGAGCAGTTCTTC. Amino acids: CASRSGGANNEQFF. The chain combines TRBV6-5 with TRBJ2-1; 8 bases agree with TRBD2. Germline lookup yields CDR1 MNHEY and CDR2 SVGAGI. V was clipped by 8 bases and J by 5 bases; unmatched bases: 8. The CDR3 sequence is 14 residues long.

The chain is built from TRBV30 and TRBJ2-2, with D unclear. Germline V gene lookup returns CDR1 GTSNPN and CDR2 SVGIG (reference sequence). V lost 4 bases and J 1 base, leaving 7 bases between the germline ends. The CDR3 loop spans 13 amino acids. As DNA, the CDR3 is TGTGCCTGGAACAACCGGAACACCGGGGAGCTGTTTTTT. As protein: CAWNNRNTGELFF. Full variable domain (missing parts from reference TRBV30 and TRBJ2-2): SQTIHQWPATLVQPVGSPLSLECTVEGTSNPNLYWYRQAAGRGLQLLFYSVGIGQISSEVPQNLSASRPQDRQFILSSKKLLLSDSGFYLCAWNNRNTGELFFGEGSRLTVL.

CDR3 amino acids: CASSQGTAVWEQYF. The CDR3 DNA reads TGTGCCAGCAGCCAGGGGACGGCCGTTTGGGAGCAGTACTTC. This chain uses TRBV7-2 with TRBJ2-7, with a weak D call TRBD1 (6 bases). Germline lookup yields CDR1 SGHTA and CDR2 FQGNSA. The CDR3 is made up of 14 amino acids. Deletions cut 5 bases from V and 7 bases from J, with 18 bases between.

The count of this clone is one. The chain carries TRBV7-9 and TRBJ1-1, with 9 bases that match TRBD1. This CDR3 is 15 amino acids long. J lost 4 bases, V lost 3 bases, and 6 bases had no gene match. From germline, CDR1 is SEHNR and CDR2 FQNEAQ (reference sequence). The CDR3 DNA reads TGTGCCAGCAGCTTTACAGGGGGCTATAGCACTGAAGCTTTCTTT. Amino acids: CASSFTGGYSTEAFF.

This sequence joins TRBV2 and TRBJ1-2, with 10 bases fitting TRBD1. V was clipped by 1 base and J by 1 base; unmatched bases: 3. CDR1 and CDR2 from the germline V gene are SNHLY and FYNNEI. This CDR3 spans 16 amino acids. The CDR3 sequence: CASSEGRTGGNYGYTF. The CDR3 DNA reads TGTGCCAGCAGTGAAGGAAGGACAGGGGGTAACTATGGCTACACCTTC.